This T cell receptor beta chain stems from a study of PD-1 blockade in classical Hodgkin lymphoma. The study, taken as a whole, reports: Significantly greater TCR diversity emerged by C4D1 in CD4+ cells but not CD8+ cells. Repertoires differed for reasons still undefined, possibly disease activity or prior therapy. Newly diagnosed patients had baseline TCR diversity that was reportedly lower than that of healthy donors. Patients starting nivolumab less than 1 year after ASCT had lower diversity and were excluded from later analyses.

This sample's time point: cycle 4 day 1 (C4D1), after 6 weeks of nivolumab. Brentuximab vedotin exposure varied among the patients, all of whom had relapsed after autologous stem cell transplantation. Concerning this clone itself: Its antigen is still unknown.

TCRdb's copy holds only in-frame clones and misses some; the assay was immunoSEQ multiplex PCR. The sample has over 50,000 clones; approximately 86% are singletons. CDR1 is SGDLS, CDR2 YYNGEE, per germline. The V end was cut by 3 bases, the J end by 5 bases, with 12 bases between. This CDR3 spans 14 amino acids. This specimen consisted of peripheral blood mononuclear cells (PBMCs), obtained before the fourth cycle of nivolumab. The receptor's source is a human donor with classical Hodgkin lymphoma. This chain uses TRBV9 with TRBJ2-1, with D perhaps TRBD1 or TRBD2 (5 bases each). The DNA of the CDR3 is TGTGCCAGCAGCGCCACGGGGACGGACAATGAGCAGTTCTTC. Encoded protein: CASSATGTDNEQFF.